The T cell receptor (beta chain) under discussion was sequenced for a study of blood T cells in healthy people across ages. Study-level results: More naive CD4+ cells and higher diversity were found in long-lived than in aged donors.

This CDR3 is built from 21 residues. CDR1 and CDR2 from the germline V gene are KGHSH and LQKENI. V gave up 0 bases and J gave up 0 bases, with 26 bases separating them. As to this clonotype: Antigen specificity is unknown.

A second PCR, run for roughly 7 to 11 cycles, used a sample-barcoded 5' primer plus a J-beta primer mix. From the 5' RACE reads, TCRdb called clonotypes with MiXCR, one entry per CDR3 protein. The sample holds under 2,000,000 distinct CDR3 sequences; less than 50% are singletons and the top ten take over 2%. The sequence derives from a woman aged 40 to 50 in good health. Sequencing was carried out using blood. V gene TRBV18 combines with J gene TRBJ1-2; a weak D match, TRBD1 (5 bases). CDR3 protein: CASSPPGFVPVGGKANYGYTF. CDR3 nucleotides: TGTGCCAGCTCACCACCAGGCTTTGTCCCAGTCGGGGGGAAGGCTAACTATGGCTACACCTTC.